This note documents a single T cell receptor beta chain sequence. Its antigen remains unknown. Unmatched junction bases numbered 9, after V lost 3 bases and J lost 5 bases. This CDR3 spans 16 amino acids. Germline CDR1 SGHRS, CDR2 YFSETQ. The data stem from a study of identical twins. Study conclusions and caveats: It was cross-sectional statistical analysis, not following the same donors, that the conclusions relied on. Within twin pairs, the out-of-frame alpha sequences they shared showed excess low generation probability.

TCRdb itself ran the 5' RACE reads through MiXCR, one entry per CDR3 protein. The sample records fewer than 550,000 distinct CDR3 sequences, roughly an eighth being singletons. Another study also made use of these data, one on yellow fever vaccine responses in identical twins.

This TCR was recovered from a woman aged 18-29 years in good health. The sample consisted of CD4+ T cells sorted from blood. The chain is built from TRBV5-1 and TRBJ2-5; 11 bases map to TRBD2. CDR3 sequence: CASSSVAGGPEETQYF. In DNA form, the CDR3 reads TGCGCCAGCAGCTCTGTAGCGGGGGGGCCAGAGGAGACCCAGTACTTC.